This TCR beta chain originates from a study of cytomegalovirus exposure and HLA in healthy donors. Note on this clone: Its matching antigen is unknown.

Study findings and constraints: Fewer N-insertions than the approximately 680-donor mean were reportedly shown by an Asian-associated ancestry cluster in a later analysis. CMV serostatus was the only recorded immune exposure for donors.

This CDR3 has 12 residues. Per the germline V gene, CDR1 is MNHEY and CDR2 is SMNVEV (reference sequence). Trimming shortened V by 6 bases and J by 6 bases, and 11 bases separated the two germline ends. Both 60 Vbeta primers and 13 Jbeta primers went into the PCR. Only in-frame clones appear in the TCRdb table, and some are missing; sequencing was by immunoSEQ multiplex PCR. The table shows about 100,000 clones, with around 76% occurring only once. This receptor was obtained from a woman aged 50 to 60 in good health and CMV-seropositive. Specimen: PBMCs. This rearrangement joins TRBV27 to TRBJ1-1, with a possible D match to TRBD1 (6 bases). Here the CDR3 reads CASRDRYAEAFF. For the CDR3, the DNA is TGTGCCAGCAGAGACAGGTACGCTGAAGCTTTCTTT.